The T cell receptor (beta chain) under discussion was sequenced for a study of tumour-infiltrating T cells in Burkitt lymphoma. As for the study in general: Repertoire clonality predicted overall and progression-free survival.

Measured with immunoSEQ multiplex PCR; TCRdb has only the in-frame clones, and not every one. In the table there are about 7,100 clones, around 72% of which are singletons. The junction had 3 bases not matched to a gene; V was cut back by 6 bases and J by 0 bases. Germline values: CDR1 ENHRY, CDR2 SYGVKD. The CDR3 covers 15 residues. By its share, this clone is medium-sized. This TCR was recovered from a human donor with diffuse large B-cell lymphoma. The chain is built from TRBV10-3 and TRBJ2-2, with TRBD2 matching 8 bases. What was sequenced was tumor tissue. The DNA of the CDR3 is TGTGCCATCAGGGAGGGACTAGCGAACACCGGGGAGCTGTTTTTT. This gives the protein CAIREGLANTGELFF.